This T cell receptor (beta chain) was observed in a study of radiotherapy plus CTLA-4 blockade in lung cancer. Background on the study: For 18% of patients, objective responses occurred, and around 31% had disease control. Study results and limitations: It was early blood T cell clone dynamics, with interferon-beta, that reportedly best predicted response. After radiotherapy and ipilimumab, tumor-derived clones expanded in peripheral blood.

The data were produced by immunoSEQ multiplex PCR, yet TCRdb's version contains in-frame clones alone and is incomplete. The table has some 46,000 clones, roughly four fifths seen once. A word on this clone: The antigen is not known.

Patients had chemo-refractory metastatic non-small-cell lung cancer and received focal radiation plus CTLA-4 blockade that used ipilimumab. The sequenced sample was peripheral blood, obtained from a patient treated with radiotherapy plus ipilimumab. This TCR was recovered from a human donor with non-small cell lung cancer who had stable disease on radiotherapy plus ipilimumab.

CDR3: CAISGGTGQNEQFF. CDR3 nucleotide sequence: TGTGCCATCAGTGGAGGGACAGGTCAGAATGAGCAGTTCTTC. This chain connects TRBV10-3 to TRBJ2-1; TRBD1 matches 8 bases. CDR3 length equals 14 residues. V trimming: 4 bases; J trimming: 7 bases; junction bases outside the gene matches: 6. Germline CDR1 reads ENHRY; CDR2 reads SYGVKD.